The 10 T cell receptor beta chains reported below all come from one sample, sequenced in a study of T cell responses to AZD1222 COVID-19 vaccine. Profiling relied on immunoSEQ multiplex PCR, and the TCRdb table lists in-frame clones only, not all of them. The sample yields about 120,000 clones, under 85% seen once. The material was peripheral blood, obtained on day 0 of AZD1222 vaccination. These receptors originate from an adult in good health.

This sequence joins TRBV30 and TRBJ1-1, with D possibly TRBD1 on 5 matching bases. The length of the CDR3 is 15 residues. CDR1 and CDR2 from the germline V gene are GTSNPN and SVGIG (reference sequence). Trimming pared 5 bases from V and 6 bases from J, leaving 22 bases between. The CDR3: CAWEGLRGPLPEAFF. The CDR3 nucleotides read TGTGCCTGGGAGGGGTTGAGGGGACCCCTCCCTGAAGCTTTCTTT. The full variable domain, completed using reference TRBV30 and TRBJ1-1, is SQTIHQWPATLVQPVGSPLSLECTVEGTSNPNLYWYRQAAGRGLQLLFYSVGIGQISSEVPQNLSASRPQDRQFILSSKKLLLSDSGFYLCAWEGLRGPLPEAFFGQGTRLTVV.

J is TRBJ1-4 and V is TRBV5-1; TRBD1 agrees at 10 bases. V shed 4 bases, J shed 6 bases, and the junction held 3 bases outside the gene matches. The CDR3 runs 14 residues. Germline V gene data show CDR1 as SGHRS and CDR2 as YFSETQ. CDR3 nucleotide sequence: TGCGCCAGCAGCCGTGGACAGGGGGATGAAAAACTGTTTTTT. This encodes CASSRGQGDEKLFF.

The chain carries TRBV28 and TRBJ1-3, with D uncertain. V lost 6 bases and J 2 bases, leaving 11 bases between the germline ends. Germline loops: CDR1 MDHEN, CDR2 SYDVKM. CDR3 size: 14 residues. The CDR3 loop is CASSSQSPGNTIYF. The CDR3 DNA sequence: TGTGCCAGCAGCTCTCAGAGTCCTGGAAACACCATATATTTT.

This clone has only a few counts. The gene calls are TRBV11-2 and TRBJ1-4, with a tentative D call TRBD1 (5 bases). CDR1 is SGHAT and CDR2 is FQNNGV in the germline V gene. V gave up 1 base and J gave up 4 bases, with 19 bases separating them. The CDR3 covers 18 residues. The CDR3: CASSLGPKPGLLNEKLFF. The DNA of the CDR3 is TGTGCCAGCAGCTTAGGTCCTAAACCGGGACTGCTTAATGAAAAACTGTTTTTT.

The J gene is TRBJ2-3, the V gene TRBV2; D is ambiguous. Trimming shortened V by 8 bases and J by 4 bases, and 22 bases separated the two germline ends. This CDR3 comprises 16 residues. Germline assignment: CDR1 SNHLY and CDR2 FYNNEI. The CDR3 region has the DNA TGTGCCAGCGGTTTAGCTTCTGCCCAATTCGCAGATACGCAGTATTTT. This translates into CASGLASAQFADTQYF.

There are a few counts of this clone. CDR3 in amino acids: CASSQHPGQGRTEQYF. CDR3 nucleotides: TGCGCCAGCAGCCAACACCCGGGACAGGGAAGGACCGAGCAGTACTTC. This chain links TRBV4-3 with TRBJ2-7, with 9 nucleotides matching TRBD1. The V gene end was trimmed by 2 bases and the J gene end by 6 bases; junction bases not matched to a gene: 11. Germline V lookup: CDR1 LGHNA, CDR2 YSLEER. CDR3 length: 16 amino acids.

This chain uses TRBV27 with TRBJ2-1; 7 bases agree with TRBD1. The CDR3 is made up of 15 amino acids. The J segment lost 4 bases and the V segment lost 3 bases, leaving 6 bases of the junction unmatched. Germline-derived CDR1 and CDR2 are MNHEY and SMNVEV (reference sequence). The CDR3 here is CASSLTGPPYNEQFF. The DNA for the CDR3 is TGTGCCAGCAGTTTGACAGGGCCACCGTACAATGAGCAGTTCTTC.

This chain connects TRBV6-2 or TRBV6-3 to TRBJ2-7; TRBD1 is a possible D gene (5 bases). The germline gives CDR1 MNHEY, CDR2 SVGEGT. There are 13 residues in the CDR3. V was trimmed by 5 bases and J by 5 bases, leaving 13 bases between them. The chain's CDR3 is CASSIPQGHEQYF. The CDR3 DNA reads TGTGCCAGCAGTATTCCCCAGGGCCACGAGCAGTACTTC.

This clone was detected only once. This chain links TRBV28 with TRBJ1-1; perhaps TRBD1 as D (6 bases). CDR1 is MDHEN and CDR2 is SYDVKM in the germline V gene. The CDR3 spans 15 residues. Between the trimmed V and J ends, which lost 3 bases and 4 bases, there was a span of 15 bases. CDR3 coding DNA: TGTGCCAGCAGTTTTGCGGACAGAGAATTCACTGAAGCTTTCTTT. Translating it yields CASSFADREFTEAFF.

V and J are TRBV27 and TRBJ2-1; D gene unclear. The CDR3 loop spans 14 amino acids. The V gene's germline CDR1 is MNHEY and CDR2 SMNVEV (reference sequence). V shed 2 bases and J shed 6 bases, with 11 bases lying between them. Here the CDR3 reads CASSLIYMGNEQFF. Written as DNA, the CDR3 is TGTGCCAGCAGTTTAATCTACATGGGCAATGAGCAGTTCTTC.